The T cell receptor beta chain described here comes from a study of PD-1 blockade in classical Hodgkin lymphoma. The study, taken as a whole, reports: Why repertoires differed is undefined; disease activity or prior therapy possibly contributed.

Relapses following autologous stem cell transplantation were seen in all patients, with brentuximab vedotin exposure varying. CD4+ T cells were purified from thawed PBMCs by negative selection. Concerning this clone itself: Its antigen is as yet unknown.

TCRdb's table, derived via immunoSEQ multiplex PCR, lists solely in-frame clones and lacks some. The sample holds 17,000 or so clones, 70% to 90% seen once. The sequencing here drew on CD4+ T cells from blood, taken at baseline. The TCR originated in a human donor with classical Hodgkin lymphoma.

The DNA of the CDR3 is TGTGCCAGCAGCCACGACAGGGGGCTTTCACCCCTCCACTTT. It specifies CASSHDRGLSPLHF. The chain recombines TRBV5-8 with TRBJ1-6, with 10 bases aligning to TRBD1. J was trimmed by 9 bases and V by 4 bases; bases with no gene match: 4. Germline CDR1 reads SGHTS; CDR2 reads YDEGEE. This CDR3 has 14 amino acids. The complete variable domain, with remaining parts taken from reference TRBV5-8 and TRBJ1-6, reads EAGVTQSPTHLIKTRGQQATLRCSPISGHTSVYWYQQALGLGLQFLLWYDEGEERNRGNFPPRFSGRQFPNYSSELNVNALELEDSALYLCASSHDRGLSPLHFGNGTRLTVT.